Each of the 28 T cell receptor beta chains below was sequenced from the same sample in a study of tumor and adjacent non-tumor tissue in lung cancer (dated 2018 in TCRdb). The protocol used for the library was multiplex PCR. Sequenced using an Illumina HiSeq 2500. TCRbeta libraries were constructed through three rounds of nested PCR with primers (Table S4) according to protocols adapted from ARM-PCR. TCRdb took the public reads, trimmed them with fastp at Q25, ran MiXCR for clone calling and kept in-frame beta chains. For every CDR3 protein sequence, its rows merge into one entry that carries the most common genes and DNA. This sample is represented by about 86,000 distinct CDR3 sequences; 75% to 85% of them were singletons. The top ten constitute 20% to 25% of the sample. Bulk unsorted tissue served as the source for RNA extraction, and RNA quality was assessed using a NanoDrop ND-1000 and an Agilent 2100. The normal lung samples consisted of distant non-tumor tissue collected more than 3 cm from the tumor edge.

Material: distant non-tumor lung tissue. These receptors came from a woman aged 50 to 60 with non-small cell lung cancer.

This clonotype has ten or more counts. The V gene is TRBV28, the J gene TRBJ2-7, with D hard to call. CDR1 and CDR2 from the germline V gene are MDHEN and SYDVKM. The CDR3 runs to 14 residues. Trimming shortened V by 4 bases and J by 2 bases, and 12 bases separated the two germline ends. For the CDR3, the DNA is TGTGCCAGCAGTTCCCCGGGTTATGCCTACGAGCAGTACTTC. It is translated as CASSSPGYAYEQYF.

This clonotype was detected only once. A read error may explain this, as a much larger clone is one base away. The rearrangement links TRBV28 to TRBJ2-7; TRBD1 aligns across 7 bases. CDR3 length: 14 amino acids. After removal of 6 bases from V and 6 bases from J, the junction contained 11 bases not matched to a gene. CDR1 is MDHEN, CDR2 SYDVKM, per germline. CDR3 DNA sequence: TGTGCCAGCAGGTCGACAGGGATGCCCTGCGAGCAGTACTTC. It yields the protein CASRSTGMPCEQYF.

As for this clonotype: This is likely a read error, given that the CDR3 carries no conserved phenylalanine or tryptophan at its end. The rearrangement uses TRBV4-1 and TRBJ2-2; 9 nucleotides agree with TRBD1. This CDR3 spans 14 amino acids. Germline V gene data show CDR1 as MGHRA and CDR2 as YSYEKL. CDR3 amino acids: CASSQDRGHGELFL. The CDR3 DNA reads TGCGCCAGTAGCCAGGACAGGGGTCACGGGGAGCTGTTTCTT.

As concerns this clonotype: This sequence may be a read error, since a much larger clone differs from it by one base. The CDR3: CPSSFVGGRPQHF. CDR3 sequence (DNA): TGTCCCAGCAGTTTTGTCGGGGGAAGGCCCCAGCATTTT. This sequence joins TRBV28 and TRBJ1-5; maybe TRBD1 (5 bases). CDR3 size: 13 residues. In germline, CDR1 is MDHEN, CDR2 SYDVKM.

This clonotype was observed a single time. The rearrangement links TRBV6-1 to TRBJ1-2, with D perhaps matching TRBD1 (6 bases). This CDR3 is built from 14 residues. Germline CDR1 is MNHNS and CDR2 is SASEGT. The V end was cut by 7 bases, the J end by 10 bases, with 22 bases between. The CDR3 loop reads CASKRGGRDYNYTF. The CDR3 nucleotides read TGTGCCAGCAAAAGGGGGGGCAGGGACTATAACTACACCTTC.

This clonotype was counted between two and nine times. One junction end does not reproduce the germline sequence, and a read error may be involved. V is TRBV12-3 or TRBV12-4 and J is TRBJ2-1; 10 positions match TRBD2. The CDR3 consists of 16 residues. This CDR3 is CVSSLDRAGGPQEQFF. The CDR3 coding sequence is TGTGTCAGCAGTTTAGATCGAGCGGGAGGGCCACAGGAGCAGTTCTTT.

Note on this clonotype: The CDR3 end shows no conserved phenylalanine or tryptophan, and so a read error is likely. The V gene is TRBV11-2, the J gene TRBJ2-3; no firm D call. Germline V gives CDR1 SGHAT, CDR2 FQNNGV. The CDR3 sequence is 13 residues long. CDR3 residues: CDSSLGSKDTQYY. The CDR3 bases are TGTGACAGCAGCTTAGGGTCGAAGGATACGCAGTATTAT.

As for this clonotype: Sequence at one end of the junction differs from germline and may be a read error. V usage is TRBV12-3 or TRBV12-4 and J usage is TRBJ2-3, with TRBD2 matching 8 bases. CDR3 size: 15 residues. The DNA of the CDR3 is TGCGTCAGCAGTCAAACTAGCGGTAGCACAGATACGCAGTATTTT. Protein sequence: CVSSQTSGSTDTQYF.

On this clonotype itself: Relative to the germline gene, one junction end is altered; a read error may explain this. The chain combines TRBV6-2 or TRBV6-3 with TRBJ2-1; the D is unclear. Germline values: CDR1 MNHEY, CDR2 SVGEGT. The CDR3 spans 21 residues. The CDR3 sequence is CASSYLTEFWVPSTLYNEHFF. The CDR3 bases are TGTGCCAGCAGTTACCTAACAGAGTTTTGGGTCCCCTCTACTCTCTACAATGAGCACTTCTTC.

By sample share, this clonotype is large. The chain employs TRBV11-2 and TRBJ2-3; D call uncertain. CDR3 length: 13 amino acids. Deletions cut 0 bases from V and 4 bases from J, with 5 bases between. Germline V CDR1 and CDR2: SGHAT, FQNNGV. This chain's CDR3 is CASSLDRADTQYF. The CDR3 DNA sequence: TGTGCCAGCAGCTTAGATCGGGCAGATACGCAGTATTTT.

The CDR3: CASSPKANLLCVNNEQFF. The DNA for the CDR3 is TGTGCCAGCAGTCCGAAAGCCAACCTTCTGTGCGTCAACAATGAGCAGTTCTTC. The chain links TRBV12-3 or TRBV12-4 to TRBJ2-1; no reliable D call. Trimming pared 5 bases from V and 5 bases from J, leaving 25 bases between. This CDR3 spans 18 amino acids.

Concerning this clonotype: With a much larger clone just one base away, this may be a read error. The chain uses TRBV10-3 and TRBJ2-7; perhaps TRBD2 as D (5 bases). This CDR3 spans 15 amino acids. The germline V gene has CDR1 ENHRY and CDR2 SYGVKD. V shed 5 bases and J shed 0 bases, with 14 bases lying between them. The CDR3 DNA is TGTGCCATCAGTTGCGTGGACTCAAGCTCCTACGAGCAGTACTTC. Protein product: CAISCVDSSSYEQYF.

Worth noting for this clonotype: Relative to the germline gene, one junction end is altered; a read error may explain this. The genes are TRBV11-2 and TRBJ1-6; D not resolved. This CDR3 has 14 amino acids. Germline V gene sequence: CDR1 SGHAT, CDR2 FQNNGV. CDR3 region: CASNLERGNSPLHF. The CDR3 region has the DNA TGTGCCAGCAACTTAGAGAGAGGTAATTCACCCCTCCACTTT.

This clonotype has only one observation. Sequence at one end of the junction differs from germline and may be a read error. The rearrangement links TRBV19 to TRBJ1-1, with 7 bases matching TRBD1. The V gene's germline CDR1 is LNHDA and CDR2 SQIVND (reference sequence). The CDR3 totals 11 residues. Here the CDR3 reads CTSRTGQQAFF. CDR3 in DNA: TGTACCAGTAGGACGGGACAGCAAGCTTTCTTT.

As for this clonotype: This clone may be a read error of a much larger clone one base away. The CDR3 nucleotides are TGCGCCAGCAGCTTGGATCCCGGAAGCCTCACAGATACGCAGTATTTT. Its translation: CASSLDPGSLTDTQYF. V gene TRBV5-1 combines with J gene TRBJ2-3; D gene uncertain. V was trimmed by 0 bases and J by 2 bases, leaving 13 bases between them. The CDR3 contains 16 residues. Germline lookup yields CDR1 SGHRS and CDR2 YFSETQ.

This clonotype was found many times. This sequence joins TRBV20-1 and TRBJ2-7; the match to TRBD2 covers 9 bases. CDR1 is DFQATT, CDR2 SNEGSKA, per germline (reference sequence). The J segment lost 3 bases and the V segment lost 5 bases, leaving 8 bases of the junction unmatched. The CDR3 contains 14 residues. This chain's CDR3 is CSARVAGGFYEQYF. In DNA form, the CDR3 reads TGCAGTGCTCGGGTCGCGGGAGGGTTCTACGAGCAGTACTTC.

With respect to this clonotype: The junction departs from germline at one end; a sequencing error may be responsible. V and J are TRBV6-1 and TRBJ2-6, with D tentatively TRBD2 (5 bases). The CDR3 covers 16 residues. Germline assignment: CDR1 MNHNS and CDR2 SASEGT. DNA of the CDR3: TGTGCCAGCACTGAACGGTCCGGGAACGGGGCCAACGTCCTGACTTTC. Translating it yields CASTERSGNGANVLTF.

This clonotype was picked up many times. This clone may be a read error of a much larger clone one base away. The chain employs TRBV10-3 and TRBJ1-1; no reliable D call. Germline V gene data show CDR1 as ENHRY and CDR2 as SYGVKD. The CDR3 length is 13 residues. The CDR3 sequence is CAISERENAEAFF. The DNA for the CDR3 is TGTGCCATCAGTGAAAGGGAGAACGCTGAAGCTTTCTTT.

The gene calls are TRBV6-1 and TRBJ1-2; D uncertain. This CDR3 contains 14 residues. In germline, CDR1 is MNHNS, CDR2 SASEGT. Trimming shortened V by 6 bases and J by 3 bases, and 14 bases separated the two germline ends. CDR3 nucleotide sequence: TGTGCCAGCAGCGAGGGTTGGGCACACTATGGCTACACCTTC. Encoded protein: CASSEGWAHYGYTF.

This clonotype was recorded at least ten times. The gene calls are TRBV12-3 or TRBV12-4 and TRBJ2-3; 9 bases line up with TRBD1. Unmatched junction bases numbered 6, after V lost 1 base and J lost 4 bases. The CDR3 length is 16 residues. CDR3 in amino acids: CASSLDSGTGPDTQYF. CDR3 bases: TGTGCCAGCAGTTTAGATTCCGGGACAGGGCCAGATACGCAGTATTTT.

Turning to this clonotype: At one end, the junction sequence differs from germline, possibly due to a read error. V gene TRBV12-3 or TRBV12-4 combines with J gene TRBJ1-1; maybe TRBD1 (6 bases). CDR3 length: 14 amino acids. The CDR3 reads CASSFPGQNTEAFF. The CDR3 nucleotides are TGTGCCAGCAGTTTTCCTGGACAGAACACTGAAGCCTTCTTT.

The table lists this clonotype with a few counts. The chain links TRBV7-9 to TRBJ2-4, with TRBD1 identical over 7 bases. Losses at the gene ends were 5 bases for V and 5 bases for J; bases not matched to a gene: 6. The CDR3 has 14 residues. CDR1 and CDR2 from the germline V gene are SEHNR and FQNEAQ (reference sequence). CDR3 loop: CASSIPGQQNIQYF. The CDR3 DNA reads TGTGCCAGCAGCATACCGGGACAGCAAAACATTCAGTACTTC.

This clonotype has only one observation. At one end, the junction sequence differs from germline, possibly due to a read error. The CDR3 protein is CANSQDYGANVLTF. CDR3 nucleotides: TGCGCCAACAGCCAAGATTATGGGGCCAATGTCCTGACTTTC. The rearrangement joins TRBV4-1 to TRBJ2-6; maybe TRBD1 (5 bases). Germline V CDR1 and CDR2: MGHRA, YSYEKL. This CDR3 is built from 14 residues.

In regard to this clonotype: Relative to the germline gene, one junction end is altered; a read error may explain this. The chain links TRBV4-2 to TRBJ2-2, with D maybe TRBD2 (5 bases). The CDR3 has 17 residues. The germline V gene encodes CDR1 LGHNA and CDR2 YNFKEQ. For the CDR3, the DNA is TGTGCCAGCAGCCAAGATTTTGTGACTTTCGACACCGGGGAGATGTTTTTT. Protein sequence: CASSQDFVTFDTGEMFF.

Note on this clonotype: A read error may explain this, as a much larger clone is one base away. V gene TRBV29-1 combines with J gene TRBJ2-7, with TRBD1 matching over 7 bases. There are 15 residues in the CDR3. Germline values: CDR1 SQVTM, CDR2 ANQGSEA. The CDR3 loop reads CSVVNPGQRSYQQYF. The CDR3 coding sequence is TGCAGCGTTGTGAATCCGGGACAGAGATCCTACCAGCAGTACTTC.

As concerns this clonotype: One end of the junction fails to match germline, which may point to a read error. The rearrangement joins TRBV6-6 to TRBJ1-1, with TRBD1 matching over 10 bases. Germline V gives CDR1 MNHNY, CDR2 SVGAGI (reference sequence). The CDR3 spans 15 residues. CDR3 nucleotide sequence: TGTGCAAGCAAGATTCGTGGACAGGGGGTTTTTTGGGCTTTCTTT. It yields the protein CASKIRGQGVFWAFF.

Details on this clonotype: This is likely a read error, given that the CDR3 carries no conserved phenylalanine or tryptophan at its end. The V gene is TRBV9, the J gene TRBJ2-7; 10 nucleotides match TRBD2. The CDR3 loop spans 15 amino acids. The germline V gene encodes CDR1 SGDLS and CDR2 YYNGEE. The CDR3 spells CASSARSGRSAEQYI. CDR3 coding DNA: TGTGCCAGTAGCGCCCGTAGCGGGAGGTCTGCCGAGCAGTACATC.

There are a few counts of this clonotype. V is TRBV7-2 and J is TRBJ2-1; D possibly corresponds to TRBD2 (5 bases). The germline CDR1 and CDR2 sequences are SGHTA and FQGNSA. This CDR3 contains 15 residues. Trimming removed 1 base at V and 7 bases at J, with 14 bases between. In DNA form, the CDR3 reads TGTGCCAGCAGCTTAGGCCACATACTAGGGAATGAGCAGTTCTTC. Its protein is CASSLGHILGNEQFF.